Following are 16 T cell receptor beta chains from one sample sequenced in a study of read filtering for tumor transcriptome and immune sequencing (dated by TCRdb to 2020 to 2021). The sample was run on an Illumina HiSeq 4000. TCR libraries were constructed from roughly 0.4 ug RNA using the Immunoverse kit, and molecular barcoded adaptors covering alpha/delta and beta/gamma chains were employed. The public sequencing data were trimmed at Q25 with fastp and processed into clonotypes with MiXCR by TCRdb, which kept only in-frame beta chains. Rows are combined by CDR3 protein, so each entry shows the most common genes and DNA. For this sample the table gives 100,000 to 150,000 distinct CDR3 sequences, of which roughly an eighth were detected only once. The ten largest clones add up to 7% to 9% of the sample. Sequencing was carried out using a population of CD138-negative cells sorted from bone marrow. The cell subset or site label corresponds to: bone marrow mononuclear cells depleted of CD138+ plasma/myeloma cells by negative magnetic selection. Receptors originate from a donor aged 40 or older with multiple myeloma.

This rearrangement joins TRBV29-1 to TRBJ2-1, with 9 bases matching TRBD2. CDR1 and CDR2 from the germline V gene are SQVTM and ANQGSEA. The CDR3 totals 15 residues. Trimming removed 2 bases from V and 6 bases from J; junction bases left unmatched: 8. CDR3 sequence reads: CSVESLAGVFNEQFF. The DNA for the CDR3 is TGCAGCGTTGAAAGCTTAGCGGGAGTTTTCAATGAGCAGTTCTTC.

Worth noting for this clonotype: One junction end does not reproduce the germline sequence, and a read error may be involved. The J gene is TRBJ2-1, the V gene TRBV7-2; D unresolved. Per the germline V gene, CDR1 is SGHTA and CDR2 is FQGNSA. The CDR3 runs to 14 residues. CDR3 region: CAGSLYTLYNEQFF. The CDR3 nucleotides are TGTGCCGGCAGCTTATACACTCTCTACAATGAACAGTTCTTC.

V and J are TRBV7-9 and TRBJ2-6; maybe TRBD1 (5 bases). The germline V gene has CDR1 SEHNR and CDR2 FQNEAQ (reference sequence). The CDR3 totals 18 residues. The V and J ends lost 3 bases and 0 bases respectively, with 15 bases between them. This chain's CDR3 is CASSFHYYRSSGANVLTF. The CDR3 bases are TGTGCCAGCAGCTTTCATTATTACAGGAGCTCTGGGGCCAACGTCCTGACTTTC.

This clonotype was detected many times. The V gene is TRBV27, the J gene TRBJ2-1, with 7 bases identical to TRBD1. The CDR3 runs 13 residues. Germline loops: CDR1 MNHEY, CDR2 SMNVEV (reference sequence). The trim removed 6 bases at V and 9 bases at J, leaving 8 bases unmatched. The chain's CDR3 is CASRLGGRSEQFF. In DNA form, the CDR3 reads TGTGCCAGCAGGTTAGGGGGCCGGAGTGAGCAGTTCTTC.

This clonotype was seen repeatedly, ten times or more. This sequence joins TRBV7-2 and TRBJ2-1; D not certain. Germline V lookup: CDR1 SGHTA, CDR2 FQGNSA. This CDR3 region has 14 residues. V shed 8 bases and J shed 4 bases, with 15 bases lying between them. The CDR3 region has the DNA TGTGCCAGCGCATCGGAGCTAGGATACAATGAGCAGTTCTTC. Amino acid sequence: CASASELGYNEQFF.

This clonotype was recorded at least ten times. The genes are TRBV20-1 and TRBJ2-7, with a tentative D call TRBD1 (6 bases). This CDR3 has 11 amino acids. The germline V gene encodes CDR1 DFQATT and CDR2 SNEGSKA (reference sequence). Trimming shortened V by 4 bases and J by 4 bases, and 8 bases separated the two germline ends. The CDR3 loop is CSANRAYEQYF. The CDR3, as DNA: TGCAGTGCTAACAGGGCGTACGAGCAGTACTTC.

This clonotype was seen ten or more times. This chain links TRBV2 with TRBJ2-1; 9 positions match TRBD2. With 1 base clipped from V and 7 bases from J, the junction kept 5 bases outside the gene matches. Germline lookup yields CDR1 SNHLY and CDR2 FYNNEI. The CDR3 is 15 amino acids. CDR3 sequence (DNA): TGTGCCAGCAGTGAAGTTGGCGGGAGGGTTAATGAGCAGTTCTTC. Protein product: CASSEVGGRVNEQFF. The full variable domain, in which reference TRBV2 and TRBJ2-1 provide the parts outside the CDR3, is EPEVTQTPSHQVTQMGQEVILRCVPISNHLYFYWYRQILGQKVEFLVSFYNNEISEKSEIFDDQFSVERPDGSNFTLKIRSTKLEDSAMYFCASSEVGGRVNEQFFGPGTRLTVL.

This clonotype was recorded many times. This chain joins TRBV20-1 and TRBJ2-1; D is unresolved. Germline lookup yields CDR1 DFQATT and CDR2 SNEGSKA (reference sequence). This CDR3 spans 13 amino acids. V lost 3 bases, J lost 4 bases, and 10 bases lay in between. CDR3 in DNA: TGCAGTGCTAGGGACCGTCAGTACAATGAGCAGTTCTTC. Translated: CSARDRQYNEQFF.

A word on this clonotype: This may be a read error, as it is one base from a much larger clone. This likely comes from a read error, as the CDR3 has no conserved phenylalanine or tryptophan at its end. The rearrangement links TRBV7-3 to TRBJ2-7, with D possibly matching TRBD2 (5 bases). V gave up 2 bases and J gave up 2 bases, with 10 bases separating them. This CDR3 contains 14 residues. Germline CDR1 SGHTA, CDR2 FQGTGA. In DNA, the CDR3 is TGTGCCAGCAGCTTAGCCGGGGAAGCCTACGAGCAGTACCTC. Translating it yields CASSLAGEAYEQYL.

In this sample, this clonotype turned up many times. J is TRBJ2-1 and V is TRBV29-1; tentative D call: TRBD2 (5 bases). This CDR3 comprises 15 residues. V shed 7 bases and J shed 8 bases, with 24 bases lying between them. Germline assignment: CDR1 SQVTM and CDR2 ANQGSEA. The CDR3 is CSAYRMEWKGDEQFF. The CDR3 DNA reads TGCAGCGCATACCGAATGGAATGGAAGGGAGATGAGCAGTTCTTC.

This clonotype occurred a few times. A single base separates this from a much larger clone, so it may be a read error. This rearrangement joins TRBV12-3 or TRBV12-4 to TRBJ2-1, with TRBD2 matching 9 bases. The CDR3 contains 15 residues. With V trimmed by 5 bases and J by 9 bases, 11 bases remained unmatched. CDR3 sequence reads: CASSLSGRGVGEQFF. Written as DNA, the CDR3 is TGTGCCAGCAGTCTTAGCGGGAGAGGAGTAGGTGAGCAGTTCTTC.

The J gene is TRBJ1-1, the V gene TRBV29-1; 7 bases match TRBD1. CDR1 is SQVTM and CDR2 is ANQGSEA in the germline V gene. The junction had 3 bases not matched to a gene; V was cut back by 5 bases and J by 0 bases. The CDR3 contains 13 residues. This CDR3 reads CSVSTGVNTEAFF. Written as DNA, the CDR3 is TGCAGCGTTTCTACAGGGGTGAACACTGAAGCTTTCTTT.

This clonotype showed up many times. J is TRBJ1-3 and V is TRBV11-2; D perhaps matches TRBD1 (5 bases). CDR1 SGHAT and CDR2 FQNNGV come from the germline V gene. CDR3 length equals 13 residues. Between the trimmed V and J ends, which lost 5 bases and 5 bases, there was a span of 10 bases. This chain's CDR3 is CASSMTARNTIYF. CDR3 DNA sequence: TGTGCCAGCAGCATGACAGCGAGAAACACCATATATTTT.

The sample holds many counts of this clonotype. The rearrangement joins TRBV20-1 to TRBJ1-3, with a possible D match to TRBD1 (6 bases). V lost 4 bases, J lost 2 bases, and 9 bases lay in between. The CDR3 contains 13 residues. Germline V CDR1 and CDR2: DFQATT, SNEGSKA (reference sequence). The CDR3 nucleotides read TGCAGTGCTACCACAGGGCCTGGAAACACCATATATTTT. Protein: CSATTGPGNTIYF.

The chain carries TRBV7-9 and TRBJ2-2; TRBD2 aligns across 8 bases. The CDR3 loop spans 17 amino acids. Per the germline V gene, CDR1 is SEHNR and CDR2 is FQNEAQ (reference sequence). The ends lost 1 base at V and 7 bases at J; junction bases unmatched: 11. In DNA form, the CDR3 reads TGTGCCAGCAGCTTAGGCCCCAGCGGGAGTTTCTACGGGGAGCTGTTTTTT. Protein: CASSLGPSGSFYGELFF.

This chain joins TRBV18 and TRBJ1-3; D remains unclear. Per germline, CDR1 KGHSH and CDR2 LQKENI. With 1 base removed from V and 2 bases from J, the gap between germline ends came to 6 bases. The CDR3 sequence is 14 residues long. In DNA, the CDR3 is TGTGCCAGCTCACCACAAGTGCCTGGAAACACCATATATTTT. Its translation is CASSPQVPGNTIYF.